The T cell receptor (beta chain) under discussion was sequenced for a study of blood T cells in healthy people across ages. This clonotype was recorded a few times. Its specificity is not known. The donors, all healthy, were Caucasians living in Russia, aged roughly 6 to 100. General observations from the study: Long-lived donors carried more naive CD4+ cells and greater diversity than aged donors.

For the second PCR, which ran for roughly 7 to 11 cycles, a sample-barcoded 5' primer and a J-beta primer mix were used. Every molecule of cDNA carried a tag from a template-switch adaptor with 12 random nucleotides. TCRdb re-called the 5' RACE reads with MiXCR, one entry per CDR3 protein. The table includes hundreds of thousands of distinct CDR3 sequences, over 20% detected once. The sequenced sample consisted of blood. The sequence was obtained from a man in his sixties or seventies in good health.

The CDR3 coding sequence is TGCGCCAGCAGCGACGAACAGGGGGTGTCCTACAATGAGCAGTTCTTC. It translates to CASSDEQGVSYNEQFF. This sequence joins TRBV5-1 and TRBJ2-1, with 8 bases aligning to TRBD1. Germline CDR1 SGHRS, CDR2 YFSETQ. This CDR3 contains 16 residues. The trim removed 4 bases at V and 1 base at J, leaving 7 bases unmatched.